Sequencing of this TCR beta chain was carried out in a study of identical twins (dated by TCRdb to about 2016). For the study in its entirety: TCR alpha and beta repertoires from monozygotic twins, unrelated adults of various ages and cord blood were deep-sequenced to test whether fetal clonotypes persist. Replicate twin experiments were performed at different times using different library preparation protocols to rule out contamination.

On the study overall, not on this receptor specifically: Fewer insertions were carried by abundant cord blood beta clonotypes, a similar but weaker trend appeared in young adult naive repertoires, and no such trend appeared in memory repertoires. Because the same donors could not be followed over many years, the conclusions relied on cross-sectional statistical analysis. Invariant T cells such as MAIT and iNKT could partly confound zero-insertion analyses, although diverse VJ usage argued against such confounding for most clonotypes. Compared with coincidental sharing between unrelated individuals, an excess of low generation-probability sequences was observed among out-of-frame TCR alpha sequences shared between twins. Out-of-frame TCR alpha sharing in monozygotic twins was systematically underestimated by recombination models, whereas sharing between unrelated individuals was in agreement with the recombination models. Excess twin sharing in beta out-of-frame sequences was weaker because fewer shared sequences lowered the signal-to-noise ratio.

The junction shows trimming of 5 bases on V and 2 bases on J, plus 8 bases between the germline ends. From cysteine to phenylalanine, the CDR3 is 13 amino acids long. The entry retains the CDR3 DNA only, 39 bases that are in frame from base 1. CDR1 and CDR2 are read off the germline V gene as SGHTA and FQGNSA. All donors were healthy Caucasians. The twin cohort consisted of three pairs of female monozygotic twins, all aged about 18 to 30 years. RNA for TCR libraries was isolated from peripheral blood mononuclear cells. The library was generated by 5' RACE. The sequencer listed for this sample is Illumina HiSeq 2000. Template switching added a universal primer binding site, and the final cDNA carried a unique molecular identifier that allowed TCR cDNA molecules to be counted accurately. First-strand cDNA for TCR alpha and beta chains was synthesized from specific primers in the conserved constant-segment region. To control for contamination, every cDNA library carried two barcodes: a SMART-Mk sample barcode plus Illumina barcodes. TruSeq adapter sequences, together with Illumina sample barcodes, were added in two successive PCR steps. TCR alpha and beta cDNA libraries were sequenced on the Illumina HiSeq platform with custom primers. Per the source publication's procedure: Unique molecular identifiers were extracted from raw reads with MiGEC, and CDR3 positions were determined with MiXCR. For each individual, recombination models were inferred using an EM algorithm with the repgenHMM and IGoR tools. Shared clonotype analysis was performed with the tcR package in R, normalizing sharing by the product of cloneset sizes. To study raw recombination without the effects of thymic and clonal selection, out-of-frame nonproductive sequences were analyzed. Using fastp trimming at Q25 and MiXCR clonotype assembly, TCRdb reanalyzed the public sequencing data and kept in-frame beta chains. Entries that share a CDR3 protein sequence are merged under the most common genes and DNA. The V and J calls reflect TCRdb's pipeline rather than the authors' work. This sample comprises more than 600,000 distinct CDR3 sequences, approximately 18% of them detected only once. The ten largest clonotypes hold approximately 14% of the sample.

This clonotype was seen more than once but under ten times. Its binding antigen is unknown. No base quality information exists; no much larger clone differs at one position. This same sample was also taken into another study, of T cells expressing NK-cell markers. As the second study states: Three sorted T-cell subsets (CD3+CD56+NKG2C+, CD3+CD56+NKG2C- and CD3+CD56-NKG2C+) from several donors had their TCR beta-chain repertoires profiled. Among the eight sequenced donors, seven were HCMV-seropositive and one was HCMV-seronegative. To restrict sorting to alphabetaTCR-expressing T cells, an anti-gammadeltaTCR antibody was added in several experiments. In six donors, the dominant CD3+CD56+NKG2C+ clonotypes were found to rank among the top 10 CD8+ clonotypes and to make up roughly 1.0-7.0% of CD8+ T cells. Those dominant clonotypes were again the most abundant among CD3+CD56-NKG2C+ cells in a few donors, at roughly 25-60.1%. Whether the expanded NKG2C-expressing T cell clones were specific for HCMV antigens was left unclear. All eight donors whose samples were sequenced were randomly selected healthy volunteers, three of them men and five women. HCMV-specific IgG was detected in serum with a commercial ELISA kit to determine HCMV serostatus. For five to seven donors, bulk peripheral blood T-cell repertoires were also sequenced from unsorted PBMC. MIGEC was used to demultiplex reads and group the reads by UMI, and MiTCR was used to assemble and quantify clonotypes. Only TCR cDNA sequences supported by at least two reads were kept to exclude erroneous sequences. The tcR package was used for downstream repertoire analysis, with clonotypes matched between fractions based on CDR3 nucleotide sequence plus V segment. VDJmatch was used to annotate antigen specificity against VDJdb, with one amino acid substitution in CDR3 allowed.

The sequence joins TRBV7-2 to TRBJ2-3; a weak D assignment points to TRBD2 (5 bases agree). The sequenced sample was PBMCs. This TCR came from a woman under 30 in good health. Here the CDR3 is given as CASSGSTTDTQYF. The bases are TGTGCCAGCAGCGGGAGTACCACAGATACGCAGTATTTT.